This TCR beta chain was identified during a study of beta chain features in type 1 diabetes. About the study: No age, gender or cell yield differences were seen between patients and healthy donors.

Study-wide results and caveats: No resolution was reached here on whether HLA type influences TCRB rearrangement. The VDJ junctions of type 1 diabetes patients carried fewer insertions and more deletions.

This clone was counted between two and nine times. As yet, its antigen is unknown. V shed 2 bases, J shed 8 bases, and the junction held 5 bases outside the gene matches. Per the germline V gene, CDR1 is SGHTA and CDR2 is FQGTGA. The CDR3 is made up of 15 amino acids. cDNA synthesis used the whole RNA isolate, giving expressed TCRB sequences. TCRdb's table, derived via immunoSEQ multiplex PCR, lists solely in-frame clones and lacks some. The sample includes 900,000 or so clones, 15% to 20% of them seen just once. This receptor was identified in a woman between 18 and 29 years old in good health. J is TRBJ2-1 and V is TRBV7-3, with TRBD2 matching over 11 bases. The sequencing input was naive CD4+ T cells from blood. CDR3 amino acids: CASSLGLAGNYEQFF. The CDR3 DNA is TGTGCCAGCAGCTTAGGACTAGCGGGCAACTATGAGCAGTTCTTC. Using reference TRBV7-3 and TRBJ2-1 for the parts outside the CDR3, the full variable domain is GAGVSQTPSNKVTEKGKYVELRCDPISGHTALYWYRQSLGQGPEFLIYFQGTGAADDSGLPNDRFFAVRPEGSVSTLKIQRTERGDSAVYLCASSLGLAGNYEQFFGPGTRLTVL.